This TCR beta chain was recovered during a study of blood T cell repertoires in COVID-19. The CDR3 consists of 14 residues. The V end was cut by 5 bases, the J end by 7 bases, with 15 bases between. CDR1 is LGHDT, CDR2 YNNKEL, per germline (reference sequence). The assay was immunoSEQ multiplex PCR, and TCRdb's table has in-frame clones only and misses some. The data show about 140,000 clones, around 86% seen once. J is TRBJ2-1 and V is TRBV3-1 (or the pseudogene TRBV3-2); D may be TRBD2 (6 bases). The TCR sequence derives from a human donor in a cohort sampled during active COVID-19. Sequencing used peripheral blood. CDR3 nucleotides: TGTGCCAGCAGCTACGGGAGTGGGAAGAATGAGCAGTTCTTC. Protein sequence: CASSYGSGKNEQFF.